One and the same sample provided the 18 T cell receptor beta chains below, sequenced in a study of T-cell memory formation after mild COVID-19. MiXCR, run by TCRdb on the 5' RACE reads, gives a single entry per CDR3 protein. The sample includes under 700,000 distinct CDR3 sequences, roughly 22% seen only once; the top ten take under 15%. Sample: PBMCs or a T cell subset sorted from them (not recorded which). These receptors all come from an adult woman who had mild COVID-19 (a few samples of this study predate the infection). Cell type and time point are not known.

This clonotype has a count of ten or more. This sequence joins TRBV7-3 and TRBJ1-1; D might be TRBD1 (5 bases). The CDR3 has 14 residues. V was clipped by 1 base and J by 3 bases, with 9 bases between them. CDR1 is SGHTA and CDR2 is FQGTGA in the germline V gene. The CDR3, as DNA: TGTGCCAGCAGCTTAATGGGCAGGGACACTGAAGCTTTCTTT. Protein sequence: CASSLMGRDTEAFF.

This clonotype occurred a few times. This CDR3 is CASRQGSTGQYF. The CDR3 DNA sequence: TGTGCCAGTAGACAGGGGTCCACCGGGCAGTACTTC. This rearrangement joins TRBV12-3 or TRBV12-4 to TRBJ2-7, with TRBD1 matching 8 bases. The ends lost 9 bases at V and 9 bases at J; junction bases unmatched: 10. The CDR3 is made up of 12 amino acids.

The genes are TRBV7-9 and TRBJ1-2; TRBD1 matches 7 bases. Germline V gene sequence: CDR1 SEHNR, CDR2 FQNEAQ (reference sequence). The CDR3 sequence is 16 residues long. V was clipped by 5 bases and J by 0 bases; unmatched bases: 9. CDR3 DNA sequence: TGTGCCAGCAGCCACCTGGGACAGCCAGCTAACTATGGCTACACCTTC. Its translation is CASSHLGQPANYGYTF.

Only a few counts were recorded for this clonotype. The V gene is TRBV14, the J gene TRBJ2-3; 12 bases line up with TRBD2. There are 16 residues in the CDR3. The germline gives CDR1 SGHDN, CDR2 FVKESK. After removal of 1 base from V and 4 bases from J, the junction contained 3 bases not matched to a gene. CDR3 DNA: TGTGCCAGCAGCCAAGCCCTAGCGGGAGGGGCAGATACGCAGTATTTT. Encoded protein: CASSQALAGGADTQYF.

The CDR3 protein is CASSLTTGVPYNEQFF. CDR3 sequence (DNA): TGTGCCAGCAGCTTGACGACAGGGGTTCCCTACAATGAGCAGTTCTTC. The V call is TRBV5-5, the J call TRBJ2-1, with 8 bases identical to TRBD1. V lost 1 base to trimming and J lost 2 bases; unmatched junction nucleotides: 5. Per germline, CDR1 SGHKS and CDR2 YYEKEE (reference sequence). The CDR3 runs 16 residues. Combining the CDR3 with reference TRBV5-5 and TRBJ2-1 gives the whole variable domain DAGVTQSPTHLIKTRGQQVTLRCSPISGHKSVSWYQQVLGQGPQFIFQYYEKEERGRGNFPDRFSARQFPNYSSELNVNALLLGDSALYLCASSLTTGVPYNEQFFGPGTRLTVL.

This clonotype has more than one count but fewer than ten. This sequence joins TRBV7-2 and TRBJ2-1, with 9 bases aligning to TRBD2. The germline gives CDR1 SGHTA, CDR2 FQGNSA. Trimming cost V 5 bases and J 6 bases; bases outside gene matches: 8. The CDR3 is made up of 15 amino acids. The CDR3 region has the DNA TGTGCCAGCAGCCCTATAGCGGGAGTAACCAATGAGCAGTTCTTC. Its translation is CASSPIAGVTNEQFF. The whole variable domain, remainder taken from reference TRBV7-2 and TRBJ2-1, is GAGVSQSPSNKVTEKGKDVELRCDPISGHTALYWYRQSLGQGLEFLIYFQGNSAPDKSGLPSDRFSAERTGGSVSTLTIQRTQQEDSAVYLCASSPIAGVTNEQFFGPGTRLTVL.

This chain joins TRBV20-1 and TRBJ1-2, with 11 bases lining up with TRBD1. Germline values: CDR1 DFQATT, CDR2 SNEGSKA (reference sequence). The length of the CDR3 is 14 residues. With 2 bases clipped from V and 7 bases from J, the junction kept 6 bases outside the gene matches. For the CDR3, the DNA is TGCAGTGCTAGAAAGGGACAGGGGGATGGTGGCTACACCTTC. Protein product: CSARKGQGDGGYTF.

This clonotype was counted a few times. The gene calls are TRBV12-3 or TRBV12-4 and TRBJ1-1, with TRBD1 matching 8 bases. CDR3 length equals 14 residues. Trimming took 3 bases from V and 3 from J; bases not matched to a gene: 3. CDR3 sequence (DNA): TGTGCCAGCAGTTTTGGGACAGGTCACACTGAAGCTTTCTTT. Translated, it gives CASSFGTGHTEAFF.

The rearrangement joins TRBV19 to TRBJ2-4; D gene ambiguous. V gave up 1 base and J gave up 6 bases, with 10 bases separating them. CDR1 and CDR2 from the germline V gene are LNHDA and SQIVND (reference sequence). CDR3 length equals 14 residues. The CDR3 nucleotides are TGTGCCAGTAGTATAGGGGCGACCAGAAACATTCAGTACTTC. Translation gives CASSIGATRNIQYF.

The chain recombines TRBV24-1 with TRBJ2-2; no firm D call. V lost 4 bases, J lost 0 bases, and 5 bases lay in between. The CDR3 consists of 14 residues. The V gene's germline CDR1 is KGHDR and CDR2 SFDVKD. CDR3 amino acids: CATSERTNTGELFF. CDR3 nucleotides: TGTGCCACCAGTGAAAGGACGAACACCGGGGAGCTGTTTTTT.

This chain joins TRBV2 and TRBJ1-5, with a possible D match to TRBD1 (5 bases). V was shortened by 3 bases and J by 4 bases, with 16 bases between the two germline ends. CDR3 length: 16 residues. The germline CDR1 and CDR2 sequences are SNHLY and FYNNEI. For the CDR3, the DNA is TGTGCCAGCAGTGAGCACCCCGGGGCACGGAATCAGCCCCAGCATTTT. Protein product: CASSEHPGARNQPQHF.

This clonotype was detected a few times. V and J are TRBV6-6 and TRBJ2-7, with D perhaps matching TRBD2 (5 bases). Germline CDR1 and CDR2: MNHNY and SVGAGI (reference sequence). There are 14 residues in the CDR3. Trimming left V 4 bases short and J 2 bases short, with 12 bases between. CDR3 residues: CASSSTGLTYEQYF. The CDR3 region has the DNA TGTGCCAGCAGTTCAACCGGACTCACCTACGAGCAGTACTTC.

Written as DNA, the CDR3 is TGTGCCAGCAGCTTGGCGGGCCTAGCGGGGATTAGCTCCTACAATGAGCAGTTCTTC. Protein sequence: CASSLAGLAGISSYNEQFF. This sequence joins TRBV5-6 and TRBJ2-1; 9 bases match TRBD2. J gave up 0 bases and V 0 bases, and 10 bases lay outside the gene matches. The V gene's germline CDR1 is SGHDT and CDR2 YYEEEE. The CDR3 is 19 residues long. Looking up the rest from reference TRBV5-6 and TRBJ2-1 gives the full variable domain: DAGVTQSPTHLIKTRGQQVTLRCSPKSGHDTVSWYQQALGQGPQFIFQYYEEEERQRGNFPDRFSGHQFPNYSSELNVNALLLGDSALYLCASSLAGLAGISSYNEQFFGPGTRLTVL.

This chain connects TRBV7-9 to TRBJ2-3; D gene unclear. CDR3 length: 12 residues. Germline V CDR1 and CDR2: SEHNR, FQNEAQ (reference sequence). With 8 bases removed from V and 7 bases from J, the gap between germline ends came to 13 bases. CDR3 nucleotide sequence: TGTGCCAGCTCTACGGGCATGAATACGCAGTATTTT. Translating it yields CASSTGMNTQYF. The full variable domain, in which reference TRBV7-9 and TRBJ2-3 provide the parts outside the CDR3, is DTGVSQNPRHKITKRGQNVTFRCDPISEHNRLYWYRQTLGQGPEFLTYFQNEAQLEKSRLLSDRFSAERPKGSFSTLEIQRTEQGDSAMYLCASSTGMNTQYFGPGTRLTVL.

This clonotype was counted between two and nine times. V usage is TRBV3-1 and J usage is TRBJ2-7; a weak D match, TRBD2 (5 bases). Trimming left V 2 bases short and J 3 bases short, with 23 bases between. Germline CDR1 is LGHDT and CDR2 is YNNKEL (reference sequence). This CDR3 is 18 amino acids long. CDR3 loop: CASSQPTSGNLPIYEQYF. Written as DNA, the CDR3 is TGTGCCAGCAGCCAACCCACTAGTGGAAACTTACCAATCTACGAGCAGTACTTC.

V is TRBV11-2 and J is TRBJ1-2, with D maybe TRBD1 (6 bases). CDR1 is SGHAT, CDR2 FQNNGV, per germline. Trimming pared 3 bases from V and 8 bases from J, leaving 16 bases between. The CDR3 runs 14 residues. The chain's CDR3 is CASSFGGGPRGYTF. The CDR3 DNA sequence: TGTGCCAGCAGCTTCGGGGGCGGACCAAGGGGCTACACCTTC.

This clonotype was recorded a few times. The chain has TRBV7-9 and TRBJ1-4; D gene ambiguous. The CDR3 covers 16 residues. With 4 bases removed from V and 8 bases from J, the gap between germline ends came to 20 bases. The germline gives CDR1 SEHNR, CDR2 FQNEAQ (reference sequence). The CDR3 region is CASSSDRGSPGEKLFF. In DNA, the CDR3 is TGTGCCAGCAGCTCTGACCGCGGTTCTCCGGGGGAAAAACTGTTTTTT.

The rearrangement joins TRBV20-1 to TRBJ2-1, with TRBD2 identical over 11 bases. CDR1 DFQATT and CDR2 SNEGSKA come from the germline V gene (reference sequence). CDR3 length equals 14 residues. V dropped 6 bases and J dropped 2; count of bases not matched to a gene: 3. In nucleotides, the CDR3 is TGCAGTGCCATTAGCGGGGGGGCCTACAATGAGCAGTTCTTC. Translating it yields CSAISGGAYNEQFF.